This T cell receptor beta chain appears in the sequencing data of a study of blood T cell repertoires in COVID-19. Across the study: Sources were T cells, B-cell-depleted T cells, or PBMCs; the material itself was cDNA or gDNA.

V lost 0 bases and J lost 0, with 16 bases in between. There are 17 residues in the CDR3. This clone was seen a handful of times. Original methodology: Amplification from reference gene primers served as the basis for estimated nucleated cell counts. Sequencing was performed with immunoSEQ multiplex PCR; in TCRdb, only in-frame clones are kept and a portion is missing. That table is the source of V, J and clone size, and D and trimming were worked out from the DNA. The sample has 150,000 to 200,000 clones, about 85% seen once; the top ten hold roughly 7.3%. V usage is TRBV5-3 and J usage is TRBJ2-7, with a possible D match to TRBD2 (6 bases). TRBV5-3 is assigned to the ORF class and has an uncertain function. Specimen: peripheral blood. This TCR was sampled from an elderly woman in a cohort sampled during active or convalescent COVID-19. CDR3 in DNA: TGTGCCAGAAGCTTGGGATTCCGGGGGTATTCCTCCTACGAGCAGTACTTC. It encodes CARSLGFRGYSSYEQYF.